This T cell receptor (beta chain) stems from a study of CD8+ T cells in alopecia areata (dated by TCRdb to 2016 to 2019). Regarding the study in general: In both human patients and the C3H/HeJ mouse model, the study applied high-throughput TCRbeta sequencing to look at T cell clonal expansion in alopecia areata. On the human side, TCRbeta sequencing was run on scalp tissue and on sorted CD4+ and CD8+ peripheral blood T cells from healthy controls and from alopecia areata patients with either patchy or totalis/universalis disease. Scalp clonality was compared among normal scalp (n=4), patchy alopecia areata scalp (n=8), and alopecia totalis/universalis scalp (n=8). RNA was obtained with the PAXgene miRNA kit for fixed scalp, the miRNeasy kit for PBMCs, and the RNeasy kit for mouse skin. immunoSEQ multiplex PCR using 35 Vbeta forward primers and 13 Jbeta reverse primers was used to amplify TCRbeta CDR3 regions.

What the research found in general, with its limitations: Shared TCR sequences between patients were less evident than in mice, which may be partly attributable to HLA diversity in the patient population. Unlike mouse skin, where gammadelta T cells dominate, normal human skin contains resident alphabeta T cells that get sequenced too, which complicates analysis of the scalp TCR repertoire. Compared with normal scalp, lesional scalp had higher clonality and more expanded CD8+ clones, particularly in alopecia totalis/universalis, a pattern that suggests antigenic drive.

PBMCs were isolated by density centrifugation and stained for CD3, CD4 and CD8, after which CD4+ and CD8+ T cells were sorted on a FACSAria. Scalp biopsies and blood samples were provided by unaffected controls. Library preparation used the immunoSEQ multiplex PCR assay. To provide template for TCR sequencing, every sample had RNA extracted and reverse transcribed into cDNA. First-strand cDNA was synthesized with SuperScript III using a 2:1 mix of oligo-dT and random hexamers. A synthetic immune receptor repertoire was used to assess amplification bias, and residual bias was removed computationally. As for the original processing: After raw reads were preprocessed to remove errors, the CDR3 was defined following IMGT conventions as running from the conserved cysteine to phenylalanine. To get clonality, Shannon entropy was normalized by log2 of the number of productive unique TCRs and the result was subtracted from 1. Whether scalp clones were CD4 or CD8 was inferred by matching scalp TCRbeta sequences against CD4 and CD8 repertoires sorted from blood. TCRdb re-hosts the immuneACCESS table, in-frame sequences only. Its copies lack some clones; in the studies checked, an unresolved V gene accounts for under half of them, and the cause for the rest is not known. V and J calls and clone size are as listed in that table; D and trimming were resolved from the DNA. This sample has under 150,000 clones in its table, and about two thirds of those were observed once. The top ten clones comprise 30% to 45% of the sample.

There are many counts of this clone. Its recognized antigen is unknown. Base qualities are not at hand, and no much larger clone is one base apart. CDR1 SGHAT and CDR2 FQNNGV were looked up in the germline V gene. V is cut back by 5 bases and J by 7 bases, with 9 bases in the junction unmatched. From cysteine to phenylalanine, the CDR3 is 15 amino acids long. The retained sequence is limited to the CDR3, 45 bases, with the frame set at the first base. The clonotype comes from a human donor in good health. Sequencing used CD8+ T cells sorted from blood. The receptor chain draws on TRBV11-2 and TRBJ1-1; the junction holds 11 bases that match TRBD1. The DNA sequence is TGTGCCAGCAGCCCTTGGACAGGGGGCCCGGGTGAAGCTTTCTTT. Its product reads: CASSPWTGGPGEAFF.